The 27 T cell receptor beta chains in this list originate from one sample, sequenced in a study of blood T cell repertoires in COVID-19. Using immunoSEQ multiplex PCR, the repertoire was profiled, and TCRdb retains in-frame clones only, with some absent. Of about 90,000 clones listed, approximately 80% are singletons. Sample: peripheral blood. These receptors all stem from a woman over 75 with active or convalescent COVID-19.

The chain recombines TRBV5-1 with TRBJ2-3, with 13 bases fitting TRBD2. The CDR3 spans 18 residues. Germline V gene data show CDR1 as SGHRS and CDR2 as YFSETQ. V shed 0 bases, J shed 0 bases, and the junction held 4 bases outside the gene matches. This CDR3 reads CASSLELAGGLSTDTQYF. The CDR3 DNA follows: TGCGCCAGCAGCTTGGAACTAGCGGGGGGGCTTAGCACAGATACGCAGTATTTT.

The V call is TRBV6-6, the J call TRBJ1-5; a weak D match, TRBD1 (5 bases). CDR3 length: 14 residues. CDR1 and CDR2 from the germline V gene are MNHNY and SVGAGI (reference sequence). V was trimmed by 10 bases and J by 6 bases, leaving 19 bases between them. The DNA for the CDR3 is TGTGCCACCCAAATATTTCAGGGAGGTCAGCCCCAGCATTTT. Translating it yields CATQIFQGGQPQHF.

The chain couples TRBV13 to TRBJ2-7; 8 bases agree with TRBD1. The CDR3 loop spans 16 amino acids. Germline V gene sequence: CDR1 PRHDT, CDR2 FYEKMQ (reference sequence). V shed 1 base and J 3 bases; nucleotides not matched to a gene: 8. The CDR3 region is CASSLERTGMVYEQYF. CDR3 DNA: TGTGCCAGCAGCTTAGAGAGGACAGGGATGGTCTACGAGCAGTACTTC.

This chain joins TRBV19 and TRBJ1-2; D is perhaps TRBD1 (5 bases). Trimming pared 5 bases from V and 8 bases from J, leaving 12 bases between. The CDR3 loop spans 12 amino acids. The germline V gene encodes CDR1 LNHDA and CDR2 SQIVND (reference sequence). This chain's CDR3 is CASSSLAGGYTF. CDR3 in DNA: TGTGCCAGTAGTTCGCTGGCAGGGGGCTACACCTTC.

This clone was recorded once. The genes are TRBV30 and TRBJ2-1, with D hard to call. The length of the CDR3 is 12 residues. V lost 2 bases and J lost 10, with 12 bases in between. Germline V gives CDR1 GTSNPN, CDR2 SVGIG (reference sequence). The CDR3 nucleotides are TGTGCCTGGAGTTCTTCCCTCCTGGAGCAGTTCTTC. This encodes CAWSSSLLEQFF. Together with reference TRBV30 and TRBJ2-1, the CDR3 gives the full variable domain: SQTIHQWPATLVQPVGSPLSLECTVEGTSNPNLYWYRQAAGRGLQLLFYSVGIGQISSEVPQNLSASRPQDRQFILSSKKLLLSDSGFYLCAWSSSLLEQFFGPGTRLTVL.

V usage is TRBV6-5 and J usage is TRBJ1-2; 9 nucleotides match TRBD1. Germline CDR1 is MNHEY and CDR2 is SVGAGI. The V gene end was trimmed by 2 bases and the J gene end by 4 bases; junction bases not matched to a gene: 5. The length of the CDR3 is 15 residues. CDR3 in DNA: TGTGCCAGCAGTTACCTCCGACAGGGGGGCTATGGCTACACCTTC. This translates into CASSYLRQGGYGYTF.

This clone has more than one count but fewer than ten. The V gene is TRBV5-5, the J gene TRBJ2-2; D possibly corresponds to TRBD2 (6 bases). V dropped 2 bases and J dropped 1 base, with 6 bases sitting between them. This CDR3 is built from 14 residues. Looked up from germline, CDR1 is SGHKS and CDR2 is YYEKEE (reference sequence). The CDR3 bases are TGTGCCAGCAGCTTCGGGGGGAACACCGGGGAGCTGTTTTTT. Translation: CASSFGGNTGELFF.

V gene TRBV11-3 combines with J gene TRBJ2-5, with 8 bases fitting TRBD1. Germline lookup yields CDR1 SGHNT and CDR2 YENEEA. Losses at the gene ends were 2 bases for V and 6 bases for J; bases not matched to a gene: 5. The CDR3 runs to 14 residues. The CDR3 spells CASSLRDRGKTQYF. In nucleotides, the CDR3 is TGTGCCAGCAGCTTACGCGACAGGGGAAAGACCCAGTACTTC.

The rearrangement joins TRBV2 to TRBJ1-2, with D perhaps TRBD1 (6 bases). V dropped 5 bases and J dropped 7 bases, with 11 bases sitting between them. The germline V gene encodes CDR1 SNHLY and CDR2 FYNNEI. The length of the CDR3 is 12 residues. The CDR3 DNA reads TGTGCCAGCAGTTATCAGACAGGTGGCTACACCTTC. It codes for CASSYQTGGYTF.

The rearrangement uses TRBV24-1 and TRBJ2-3; 8 positions match TRBD1. The CDR3 spans 16 residues. CDR1 KGHDR and CDR2 SFDVKD come from the germline V gene. V was pared by 4 bases and J by 3 bases, with 8 bases of the junction left unmatched. The CDR3 nucleotides are TGTGCCACCAGTGACTACGGACAGGGACAAACAGATACGCAGTATTTT. This sequence encodes CATSDYGQGQTDTQYF.

The J gene is TRBJ1-1, the V gene TRBV7-3; unclear D gene. V was shortened by 3 bases and J by 5 bases, with 10 bases between the two germline ends. Germline V CDR1 and CDR2: SGHTA, FQGTGA. The CDR3 is 13 residues long. The CDR3 is CASSFAVGTEAFF. Here the CDR3 DNA reads TGTGCCAGCAGCTTCGCAGTCGGGACTGAAGCTTTCTTT.

In the case of this clone: Other DNA sequences in this specimen translate into the identical CDR3. This chain connects TRBV5-1 to TRBJ2-2; unclear D gene. This CDR3 has 14 residues. V was shortened by 0 bases and J by 1 base, with 4 bases between the two germline ends. Germline assignment: CDR1 SGHRS and CDR2 YFSETQ. The CDR3 reads CASSLGVNTGELFF. In DNA form, the CDR3 reads TGCGCCAGCAGCTTGGGCGTGAACACCGGGGAGCTGTTTTTT.

J is TRBJ1-2 and V is TRBV4-3, with 8 bases identical to TRBD1. Germline V lookup: CDR1 LGHNA, CDR2 YSLEER. V lost 1 base and J lost 3; bases outside the gene matches: 4. The CDR3 contains 15 residues. CDR3 residues: CASSQGTGSDYGYTF. CDR3 in DNA: TGCGCCAGCAGCCAAGGGACAGGGTCGGACTATGGCTACACCTTC.

The chain recombines TRBV7-9 with TRBJ1-1, with 7 bases aligning to TRBD1. Germline assignment: CDR1 SEHNR and CDR2 FQNEAQ (reference sequence). The CDR3 has 14 amino acids. V lost 5 bases to trimming and J lost 1 base; unmatched junction nucleotides: 4. DNA for the CDR3: TGTGCCAGCAGCCCAAGGACAGGGAACACTGAAGCTTTCTTT. Its translation: CASSPRTGNTEAFF. The variable domain in full, completed from reference TRBV7-9 and TRBJ1-1, reads DTGVSQNPRHKITKRGQNVTFRCDPISEHNRLYWYRQTLGQGPEFLTYFQNEAQLEKSRLLSDRFSAERPKGSFSTLEIQRTEQGDSAMYLCASSPRTGNTEAFFGQGTRLTVV.

Here the CDR3 reads CASSASTDFYQETQYF. Here the CDR3 DNA reads TGTGCCAGCAGCGCTTCGACAGACTTTTACCAAGAGACCCAGTACTTC. V is TRBV9 and J is TRBJ2-5, with a weak D call TRBD1 (5 bases). From germline, CDR1 is SGDLS and CDR2 YYNGEE. Trimming cost V 3 bases and J 0 bases, with 15 bases left between them. The CDR3 spans 16 residues.

The rearrangement links TRBV10-3 to TRBJ2-2, with TRBD1 as a possible D gene (7 bases). CDR3 size: 15 residues. CDR1 is ENHRY, CDR2 SYGVKD, per germline. V was pared by 2 bases and J by 5 bases, with 12 bases between. CDR3 sequence (DNA): TGTGCCATCAGTGAGACGACAGGGAGGACCGGGGAGCTGTTTTTT. Translating gives CAISETTGRTGELFF.

The chain uses TRBV19 and TRBJ1-2; tentatively, D is TRBD1 (5 bases). The CDR3 covers 12 residues. Per the germline V gene, CDR1 is LNHDA and CDR2 is SQIVND (reference sequence). Trimming removed 4 bases from V and 8 bases from J, with 11 bases in between. The CDR3 DNA is TGTGCCAGTAGTACGGACATTAGCGGCTACACCTTC. It encodes CASSTDISGYTF. Combining the CDR3 with reference TRBV19 and TRBJ1-2 gives the whole variable domain DGGITQSPKYLFRKEGQNVTLSCEQNLNHDAMYWYRQDPGQGLRLIYYSQIVNDFQKGDIAEGYSVSREKKESFPLTVTSAQKNPTAFYLCASSTDISGYTFGSGTRLTVV.

Worth noting for this clone: This same CDR3 is encoded by further DNA sequences in the sample. The chain links TRBV6-5 to TRBJ1-4; 9 nucleotides line up with TRBD1. CDR3 size: 14 residues. Trimming removed 5 bases from V and 8 bases from J; junction bases left unmatched: 6. CDR1 and CDR2 from the germline V gene are MNHEY and SVGAGI. CDR3 region: CASSTRDRDEKLFF. The CDR3 nucleotides are TGTGCCAGCAGTACCCGGGACAGGGACGAAAAACTGTTTTTT.

This chain joins TRBV3-1 (or the pseudogene TRBV3-2) and TRBJ2-2; D is possibly TRBD1 (6 bases). This CDR3 spans 14 amino acids. Germline V CDR1 and CDR2: LGHDT, YNNKEL (reference sequence). V lost 4 bases and J 9 bases, leaving 15 bases between the germline ends. CDR3: CASSPSTGSRELFF. As DNA, the CDR3 is TGTGCCAGCAGCCCGTCTACAGGGTCCCGGGAGCTGTTTTTT.

V is TRBV5-6 and J is TRBJ2-1; perhaps TRBD2 as D (6 bases). V dropped 3 bases and J dropped 2 bases, with 15 bases sitting between them. Germline CDR1 SGHDT, CDR2 YYEEEE. This CDR3 has 16 amino acids. The CDR3 region is CASSYGSVGAYNEQFF. In nucleotides, the CDR3 is TGTGCCAGCAGCTACGGGAGCGTGGGGGCCTACAATGAGCAGTTCTTC.

The chain has TRBV5-4 and TRBJ2-1, with D possibly being TRBD2 (5 bases). The germline CDR1 and CDR2 sequences are SGHNT and YYREEE (reference sequence). Trimming took off 2 bases at V and 15 bases at J, with 15 bases between the two ends. The CDR3 extends over 12 amino acids. The CDR3, as DNA: TGTGCCAGCAGCTTCCTAGCCGAAGGCCTGTTCTTC. Protein sequence: CASSFLAEGLFF.

This sequence joins TRBV25-1 and TRBJ1-1; tentative D call: TRBD1 (5 bases). This CDR3 is 14 amino acids long. Per germline, CDR1 MGHDK and CDR2 SYGVNS. Trimming removed 5 bases at V and 6 bases at J, with 16 bases between. In DNA form, the CDR3 reads TGTGCCAGCAGTCTCTCGGGGGATGGTGCTGAAGCTTTCTTT. Translating it yields CASSLSGDGAEAFF. Combining the CDR3 with reference TRBV25-1 and TRBJ1-1 gives the whole variable domain EADIYQTPRYLVIGTGKKITLECSQTMGHDKMYWYQQDPGMELHLIHYSYGVNSTEKGDLSSESTVSRIRTEHFPLTLESARPSHTSQYLCASSLSGDGAEAFFGQGTRLTVV.

J is TRBJ2-7 and V is TRBV29-1; 10 bases fit TRBD1. Germline CDR1 reads SQVTM; CDR2 reads ANQGSEA. CDR3 length: 13 amino acids. V lost 6 bases to trimming and J lost 2 bases; unmatched junction nucleotides: 4. The CDR3 region has the DNA TGCAGCGTCCACGGGACAGGGGCCTACGAGCAGTACTTC. It yields the protein CSVHGTGAYEQYF.

The genes are TRBV28 and TRBJ1-1; tentatively, D is TRBD1 (5 bases). Trimming cost V 4 bases and J 4 bases, with 25 bases left between them. This CDR3 comprises 18 residues. Germline V gene lookup returns CDR1 MDHEN and CDR2 SYDVKM. The CDR3 sequence is CASSSMTGRGGRSTEAFF. The CDR3, as DNA: TGTGCCAGCAGTTCGATGACGGGCCGGGGGGGAAGGAGCACTGAAGCTTTCTTT. The whole variable domain, remainder taken from reference TRBV28 and TRBJ1-1, is DVKVTQSSRYLVKRTGEKVFLECVQDMDHENMFWYRQDPGLGLRLIYFSYDVKMKEKGDIPEGYSVSREKKERFSLILESASTNQTSMYLCASSSMTGRGGRSTEAFFGQGTRLTVV.

V gene TRBV28 combines with J gene TRBJ1-2; D uncertain. CDR1 and CDR2 from the germline V gene are MDHEN and SYDVKM. The germline V and J ends were trimmed by 4 bases and 5 bases, with 5 bases remaining between them. The length of the CDR3 is 11 residues. DNA of the CDR3: TGTGCCAGCAGTTCTCGGTATGGCTACACCTTC. This gives the protein CASSSRYGYTF.

The genes are TRBV18 and TRBJ2-2; D is possibly TRBD1 (5 bases). Trimming shortened V by 3 bases and J by 4 bases, and 18 bases separated the two germline ends. CDR3 size: 17 residues. CDR1 KGHSH and CDR2 LQKENI come from the germline V gene. DNA for the CDR3: TGTGCCAGCTCACCGGTGGTGGGTCAGGGCTTCACCGGGGAGCTGTTTTTT. This sequence encodes CASSPVVGQGFTGELFF.

The chain joins TRBV7-9 to TRBJ2-7; D unresolved. Per the germline V gene, CDR1 is SEHNR and CDR2 is FQNEAQ (reference sequence). The CDR3 contains 12 residues. Trimming stripped 3 bases from V and 6 bases from J, with 9 bases between. CDR3 residues: CASSFGSGEQYF. For the CDR3, the DNA is TGTGCCAGCAGCTTTGGGTCGGGCGAGCAGTACTTC. The complete variable domain, with remaining parts taken from reference TRBV7-9 and TRBJ2-7, reads DTGVSQNPRHKITKRGQNVTFRCDPISEHNRLYWYRQTLGQGPEFLTYFQNEAQLEKSRLLSDRFSAERPKGSFSTLEIQRTEQGDSAMYLCASSFGSGEQYFGPGTRLTVT.